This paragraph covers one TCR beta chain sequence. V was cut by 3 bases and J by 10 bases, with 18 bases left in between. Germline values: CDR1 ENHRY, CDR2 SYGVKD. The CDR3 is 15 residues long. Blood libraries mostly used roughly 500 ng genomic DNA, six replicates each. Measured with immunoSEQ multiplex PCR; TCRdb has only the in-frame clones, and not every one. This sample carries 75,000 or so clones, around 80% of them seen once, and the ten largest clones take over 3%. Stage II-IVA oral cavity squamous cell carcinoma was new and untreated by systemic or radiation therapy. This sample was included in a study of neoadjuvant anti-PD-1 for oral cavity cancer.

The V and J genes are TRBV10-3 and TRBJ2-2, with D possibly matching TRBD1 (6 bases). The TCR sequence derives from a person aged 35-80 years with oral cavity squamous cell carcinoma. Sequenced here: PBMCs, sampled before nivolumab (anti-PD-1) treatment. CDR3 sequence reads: CAISESGQGQKELFF. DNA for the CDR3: TGTGCCATCAGTGAATCGGGGCAGGGGCAAAAGGAGCTGTTTTTT.